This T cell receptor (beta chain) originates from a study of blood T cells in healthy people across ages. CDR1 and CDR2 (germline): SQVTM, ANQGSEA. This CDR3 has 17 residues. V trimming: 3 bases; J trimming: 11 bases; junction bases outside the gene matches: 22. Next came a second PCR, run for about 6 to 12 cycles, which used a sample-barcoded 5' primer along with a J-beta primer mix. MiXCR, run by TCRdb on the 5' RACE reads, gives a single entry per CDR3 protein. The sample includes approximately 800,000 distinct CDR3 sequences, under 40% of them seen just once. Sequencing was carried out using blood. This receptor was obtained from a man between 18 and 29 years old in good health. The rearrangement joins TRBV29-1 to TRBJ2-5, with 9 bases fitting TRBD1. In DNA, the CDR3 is TGCAGCGTTGACCAGGGGGGGCGACAGGGGGGTTTGGATGAGCAGTACTTC. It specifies CSVDQGGRQGGLDEQYF.